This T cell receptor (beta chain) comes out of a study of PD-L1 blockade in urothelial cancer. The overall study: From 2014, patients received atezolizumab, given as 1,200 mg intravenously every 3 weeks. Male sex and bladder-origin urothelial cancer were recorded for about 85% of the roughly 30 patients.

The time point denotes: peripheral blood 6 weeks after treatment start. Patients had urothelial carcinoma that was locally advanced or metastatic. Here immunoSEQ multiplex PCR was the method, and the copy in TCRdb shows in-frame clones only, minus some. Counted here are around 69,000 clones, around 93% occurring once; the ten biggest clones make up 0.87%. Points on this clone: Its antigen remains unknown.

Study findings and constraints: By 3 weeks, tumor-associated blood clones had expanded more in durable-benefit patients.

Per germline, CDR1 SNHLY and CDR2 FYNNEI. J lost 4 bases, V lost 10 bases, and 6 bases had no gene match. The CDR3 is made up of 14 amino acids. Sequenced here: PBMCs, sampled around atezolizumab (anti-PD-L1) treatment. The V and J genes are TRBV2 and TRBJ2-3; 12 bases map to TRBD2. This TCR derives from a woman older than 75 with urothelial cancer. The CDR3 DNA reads TGTGCCACCCGACTAGCGGGAGTGCCAGATACGCAGTATTTT. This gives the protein CATRLAGVPDTQYF.